A single sample is the source of the 3 T cell receptor beta chains below, sequenced in a study of blood T cell repertoires in COVID-19. The table came from immunoSEQ multiplex PCR; TCRdb's copy has only in-frame clones and leaves some out. The sample yields 55,000 to 90,000 clones, about 88% seen once. Sequenced: peripheral blood. All receptors come from a man aged 70 or older with active COVID-19.

This clone has just one count. This sequence joins TRBV9 and TRBJ2-1; 8 positions agree with TRBD2. V shed 1 base, J shed 1 base, and the junction held 1 base outside the gene matches. Germline V gives CDR1 SGDLS, CDR2 YYNGEE. The CDR3 contains 15 residues. The CDR3 sequence: CASSVTGGSYNEQFF. CDR3 coding DNA: TGTGCCAGCAGCGTAACGGGAGGGTCCTACAATGAGCAGTTCTTC.

This rearrangement joins TRBV24-1 to TRBJ2-5, with D possibly being TRBD1 (6 bases). Per the germline V gene, CDR1 is KGHDR and CDR2 is SFDVKD. V was pared by 3 bases and J by 5 bases, with 9 bases between. The CDR3 extends over 13 amino acids. CDR3 sequence: CATSDGGGETQYF. DNA for the CDR3: TGTGCCACCAGTGATGGGGGCGGGGAGACCCAGTACTTC.

The V and J genes are TRBV27 and TRBJ1-5; 10 bases match TRBD1. Trimming at V came to 3 bases and at J to 3 bases, leaving 8 bases not matched to a gene. Germline V CDR1 and CDR2: MNHEY, SMNVEV (reference sequence). The CDR3 has 17 amino acids. CDR3 DNA: TGTGCCAGCAGTTTTAAAGTGGGACAGGGGCACAATCAGCCCCAGCATTTT. It codes for CASSFKVGQGHNQPQHF.